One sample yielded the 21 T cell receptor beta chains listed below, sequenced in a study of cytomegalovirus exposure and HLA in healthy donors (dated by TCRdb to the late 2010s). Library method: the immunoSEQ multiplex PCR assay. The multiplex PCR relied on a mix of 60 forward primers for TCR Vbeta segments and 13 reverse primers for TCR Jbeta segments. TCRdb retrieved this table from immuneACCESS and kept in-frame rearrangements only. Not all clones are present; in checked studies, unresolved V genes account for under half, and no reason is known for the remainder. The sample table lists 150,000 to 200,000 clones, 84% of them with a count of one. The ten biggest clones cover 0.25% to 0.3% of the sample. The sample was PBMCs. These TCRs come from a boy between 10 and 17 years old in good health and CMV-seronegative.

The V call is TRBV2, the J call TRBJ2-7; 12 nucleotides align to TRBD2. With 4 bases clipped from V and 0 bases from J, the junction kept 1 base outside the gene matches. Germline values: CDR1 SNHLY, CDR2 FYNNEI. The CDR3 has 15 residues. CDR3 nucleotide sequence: TGTGCCAGCAGTGTGACTAGCGGGAGCTCCTACGAGCAGTACTTC. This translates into CASSVTSGSSYEQYF.

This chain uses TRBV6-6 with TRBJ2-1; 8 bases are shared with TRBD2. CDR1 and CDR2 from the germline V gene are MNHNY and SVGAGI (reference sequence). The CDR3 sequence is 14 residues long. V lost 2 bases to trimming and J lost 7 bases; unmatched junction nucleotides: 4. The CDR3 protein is CASSYSPGGNEQFF. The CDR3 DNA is TGTGCCAGCAGTTACAGCCCGGGGGGGAATGAGCAGTTCTTC.

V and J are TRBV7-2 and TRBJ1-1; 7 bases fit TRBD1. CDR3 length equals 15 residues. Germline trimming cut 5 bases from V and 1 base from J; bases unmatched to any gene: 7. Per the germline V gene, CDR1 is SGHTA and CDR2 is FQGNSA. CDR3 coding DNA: TGTGCCAGCAGCCTCAAGGGGGCAGGGAACACTGAAGCTTTCTTT. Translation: CASSLKGAGNTEAFF. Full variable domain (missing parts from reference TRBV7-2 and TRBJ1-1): GAGVSQSPSNKVTEKGKDVELRCDPISGHTALYWYRQSLGQGLEFLIYFQGNSAPDKSGLPSDRFSAERTGGSVSTLTIQRTQQEDSAVYLCASSLKGAGNTEAFFGQGTRLTVV.

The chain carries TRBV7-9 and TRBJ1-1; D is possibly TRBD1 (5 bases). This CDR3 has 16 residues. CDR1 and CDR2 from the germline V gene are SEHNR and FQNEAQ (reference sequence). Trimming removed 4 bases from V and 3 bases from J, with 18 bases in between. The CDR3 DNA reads TGTGCCAGCAGCTCGACCCTCTGGCTCAGGGACACTGAAGCTTTCTTT. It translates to CASSSTLWLRDTEAFF.

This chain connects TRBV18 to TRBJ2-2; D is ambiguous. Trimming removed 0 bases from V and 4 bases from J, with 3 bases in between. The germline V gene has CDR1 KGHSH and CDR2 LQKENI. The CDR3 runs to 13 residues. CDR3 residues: CASSPPITGELFF. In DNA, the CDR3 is TGTGCCAGCTCACCACCCATCACCGGGGAGCTGTTTTTT.

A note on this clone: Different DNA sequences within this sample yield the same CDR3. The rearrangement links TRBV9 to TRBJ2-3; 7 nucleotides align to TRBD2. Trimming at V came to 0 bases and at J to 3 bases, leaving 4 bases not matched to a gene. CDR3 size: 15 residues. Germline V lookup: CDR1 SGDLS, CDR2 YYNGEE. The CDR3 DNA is TGTGCCAGCAGCGTAGCGGGGGGACCGACAGATACGCAGTATTTT. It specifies CASSVAGGPTDTQYF.

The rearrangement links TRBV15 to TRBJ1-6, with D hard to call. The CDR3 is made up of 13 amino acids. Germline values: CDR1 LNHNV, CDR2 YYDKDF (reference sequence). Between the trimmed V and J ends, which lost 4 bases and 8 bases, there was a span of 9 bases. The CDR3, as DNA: TGTGCCACCAGCAAGAGTTCGGATTCACCCCTCCACTTT. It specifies CATSKSSDSPLHF.

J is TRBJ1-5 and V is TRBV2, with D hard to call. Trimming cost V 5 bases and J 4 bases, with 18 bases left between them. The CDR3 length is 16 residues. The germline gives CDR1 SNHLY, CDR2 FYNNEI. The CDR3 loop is CASSTTFTQINQPQHF. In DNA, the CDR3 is TGTGCCAGCAGTACGACGTTCACACAGATTAATCAGCCCCAGCATTTT.

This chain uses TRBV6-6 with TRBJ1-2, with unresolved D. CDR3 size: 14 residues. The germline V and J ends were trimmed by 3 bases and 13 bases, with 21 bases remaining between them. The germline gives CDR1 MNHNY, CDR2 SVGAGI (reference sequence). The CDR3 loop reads CASSYPQSQNALTF. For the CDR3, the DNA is TGTGCCAGCAGTTATCCACAGAGCCAGAATGCTCTCACCTTC.

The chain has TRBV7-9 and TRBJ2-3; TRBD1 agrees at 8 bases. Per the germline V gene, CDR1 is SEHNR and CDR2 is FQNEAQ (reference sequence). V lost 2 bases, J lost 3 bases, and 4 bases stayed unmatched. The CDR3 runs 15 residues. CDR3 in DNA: TGTGCCAGCAGCTTATACAGGGGGGAGACAGATACGCAGTATTTT. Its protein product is CASSLYRGETDTQYF.

CDR3 amino acids: CASSPLQGNTGELFF. DNA for the CDR3: TGTGCCAGCTCACCTTTACAGGGAAACACCGGGGAGCTGTTTTTT. V gene TRBV18 combines with J gene TRBJ2-2, with D tentatively TRBD1 (6 bases). The CDR3 length is 15 residues. CDR1 and CDR2 from the germline V gene are KGHSH and LQKENI. V was trimmed by 3 bases and J by 2 bases, leaving 10 bases between them.

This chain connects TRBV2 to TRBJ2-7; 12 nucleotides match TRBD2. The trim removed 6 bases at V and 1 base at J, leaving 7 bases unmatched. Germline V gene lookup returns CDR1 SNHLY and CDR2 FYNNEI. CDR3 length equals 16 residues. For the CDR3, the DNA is TGTGCCAGCAGCCTTAAGACTAGCGGGGGTTCCTACGAGCAGTACTTC. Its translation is CASSLKTSGGSYEQYF.

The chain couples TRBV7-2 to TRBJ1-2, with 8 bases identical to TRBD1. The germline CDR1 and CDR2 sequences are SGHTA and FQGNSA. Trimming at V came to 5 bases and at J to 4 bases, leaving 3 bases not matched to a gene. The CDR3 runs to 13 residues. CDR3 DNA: TGTGCCAGCAGCGACAGGGGTGGCTATGGCTACACCTTC. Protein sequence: CASSDRGGYGYTF.

The CDR3 coding sequence is TGCGCCAGCAGCCAATCAACTAGCTCAGATACGCAGTATTTT. Amino acid sequence: CASSQSTSSDTQYF. V usage is TRBV4-1 and J usage is TRBJ2-3, with a weak D call TRBD2 (6 bases). Germline-derived CDR1 and CDR2 are MGHRA and YSYEKL. This CDR3 contains 14 residues. V shed 2 bases and J shed 4 bases, with 10 bases lying between them.

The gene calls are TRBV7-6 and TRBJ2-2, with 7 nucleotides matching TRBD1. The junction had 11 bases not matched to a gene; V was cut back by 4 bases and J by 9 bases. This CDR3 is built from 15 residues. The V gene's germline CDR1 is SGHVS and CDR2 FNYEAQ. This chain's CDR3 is CASSSVGQAVRELFF. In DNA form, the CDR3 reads TGTGCCAGCAGCTCCGTAGGACAGGCTGTGAGGGAGCTGTTTTTT.

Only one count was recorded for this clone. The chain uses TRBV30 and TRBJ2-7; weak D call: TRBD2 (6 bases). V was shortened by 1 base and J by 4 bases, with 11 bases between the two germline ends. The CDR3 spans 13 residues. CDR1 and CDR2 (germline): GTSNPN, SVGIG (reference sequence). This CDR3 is CAWSEGLGYEQYF. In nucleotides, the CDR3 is TGTGCCTGGAGTGAGGGACTTGGGTACGAGCAGTACTTC.

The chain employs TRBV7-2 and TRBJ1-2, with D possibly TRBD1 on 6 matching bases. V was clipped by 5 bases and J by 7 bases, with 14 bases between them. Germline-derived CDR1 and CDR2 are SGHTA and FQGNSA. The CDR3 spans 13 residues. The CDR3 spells CASSPRDKGGYTF. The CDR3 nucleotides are TGTGCCAGCAGCCCTCGGGACAAGGGTGGCTACACCTTC.

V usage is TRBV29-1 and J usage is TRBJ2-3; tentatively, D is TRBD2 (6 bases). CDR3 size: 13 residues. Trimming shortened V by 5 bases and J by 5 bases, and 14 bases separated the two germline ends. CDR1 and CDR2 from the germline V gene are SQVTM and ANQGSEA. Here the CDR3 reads CSVRGGRGDTQYF. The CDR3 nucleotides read TGCAGCGTTCGTGGAGGGCGAGGAGATACGCAGTATTTT.

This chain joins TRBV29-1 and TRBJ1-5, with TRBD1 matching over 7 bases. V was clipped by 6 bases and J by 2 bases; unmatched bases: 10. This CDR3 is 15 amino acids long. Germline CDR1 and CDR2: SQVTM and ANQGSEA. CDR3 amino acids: CSVQVGRGGNQPQHF. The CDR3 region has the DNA TGCAGCGTCCAAGTCGGCAGGGGGGGCAATCAGCCCCAGCATTTT.

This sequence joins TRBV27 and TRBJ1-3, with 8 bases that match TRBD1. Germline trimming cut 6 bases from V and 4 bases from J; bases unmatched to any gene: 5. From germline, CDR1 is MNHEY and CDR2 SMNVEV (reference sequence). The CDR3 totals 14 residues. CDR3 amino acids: CASSPRDRGNTIYF. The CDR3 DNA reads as TGTGCCAGCAGCCCACGGGACAGGGGAAACACCATATATTTT.

CDR3 nucleotides: TGTGCCAGCAGCTCAACCCCGGGGACTAGCGGGAGCTACGAGCAGTACTTC. Residues: CASSSTPGTSGSYEQYF. This chain joins TRBV7-9 and TRBJ2-7; 14 bases agree with TRBD2. J gave up 3 bases and V 4 bases, and 8 bases lay outside the gene matches. This CDR3 is built from 17 residues. CDR1 is SEHNR and CDR2 is FQNEAQ in the germline V gene (reference sequence).